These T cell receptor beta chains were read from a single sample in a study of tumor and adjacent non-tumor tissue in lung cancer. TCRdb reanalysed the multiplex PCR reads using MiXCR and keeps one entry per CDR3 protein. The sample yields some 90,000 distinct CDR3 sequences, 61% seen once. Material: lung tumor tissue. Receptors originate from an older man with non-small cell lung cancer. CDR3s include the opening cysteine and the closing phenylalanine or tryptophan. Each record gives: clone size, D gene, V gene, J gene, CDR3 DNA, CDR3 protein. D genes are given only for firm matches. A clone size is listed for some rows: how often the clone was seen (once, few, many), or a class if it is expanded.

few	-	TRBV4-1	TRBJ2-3	TGCGCCAGCAGCCAAGATCGGACACGTTCTAGCACAGATACGCAGTATTTT	CASSQDRTRSSTDTQYF
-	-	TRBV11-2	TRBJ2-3	TGTGCCAGCAGCTTAGCTGGGGGCGCGCCAGATACGTGGTATTTT	CASSLAGGAPDTWYF
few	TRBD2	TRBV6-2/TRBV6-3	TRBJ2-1	TGTGCCAGCAGTTACACTAGCGGGAGGGTCTCCTACAATGAGCAGTTCTTC	CASSYTSGRVSYNEQFF
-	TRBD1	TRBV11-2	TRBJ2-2	TGTGCCGGACAGGGTTCGACCCGGGACCTGTTTTTT	CAGQGSTRDLFF
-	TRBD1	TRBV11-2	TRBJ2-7	TGTGCCAGCAGCTTAGGGACAGGTTCCAACGAGCAGTATTTC	CASSLGTGSNEQYF
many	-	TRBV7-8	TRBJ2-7	TGTGCCAGCAGCTCTGATCAATACGAGCAGTACTTC	CASSSDQYEQYF
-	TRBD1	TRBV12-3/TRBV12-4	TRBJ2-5	TGTGCCAGCTGTTCGACAGGGCCAGAGACCCAGTATTTC	CASCSTGPETQYF
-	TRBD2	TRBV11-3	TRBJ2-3	TGTACCAGCAGCTTACAGGGCGGGAGGGCCGGAGATACTCAGTATTTT	CTSSLQGGRAGDTQYF
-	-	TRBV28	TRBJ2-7	TGTGCCAGCAGTTTTCAGGAGGGGCCTTTAGTTGCAGGGCAGTACTTC	CASSFQEGPLVAGQYF
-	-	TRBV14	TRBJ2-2	TGTGACAGCAGCCCTTTAACGGGGGATGTAACAACCGGGGAGCTGTTTTTT	CDSSPLTGDVTTGELFF
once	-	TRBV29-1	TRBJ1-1	TGCAGCATCCAGGGCAGCCTGAACACTGAAGCTTTCTTT	CSIQGSLNTEAFF
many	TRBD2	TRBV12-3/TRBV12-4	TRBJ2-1	TGTGCCAGCAGTCCAAGCGGGAGGCCGGACAATGAGCAGTTCTTC	CASSPSGRPDNEQFF
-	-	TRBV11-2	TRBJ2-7	TGTGCCAGCAGCTTAGATCAAGTTTACGAGCGGTATTTC	CASSLDQVYERYF
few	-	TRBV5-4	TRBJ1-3	TGTGCCAGCAGCGCTGACGTGGGGGCTGGAAACACCATATATTTT	CASSADVGAGNTIYF
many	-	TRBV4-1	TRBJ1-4	TGCGCCAGCAGCCAAGGAACTTTCATGTTAGGAGTTAGAGCTGCAACTAATGAAAAACTGTTTTTT	CASSQGTFMLGVRAATNEKLFF
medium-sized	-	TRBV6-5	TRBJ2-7	TGTGCCAGCAGTTACTCCTCGGACAGCGGAAGTAAGCAGTACTTC	CASSYSSDSGSKQYF
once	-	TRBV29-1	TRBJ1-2	TGCAGCGTACAATCGAATCAAGGTGGTTACACCTTC	CSVQSNQGGYTF
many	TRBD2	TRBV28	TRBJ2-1	TGTGCCAGCAGTTCAAGCGGGAGGGACAATGAGCAGTTCTTC	CASSSSGRDNEQFF
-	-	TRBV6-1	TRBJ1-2	TGTGCCAGCACCTTGCGCTCTGGAAGCTATGGCTACACCTTC	CASTLRSGSYGYTF
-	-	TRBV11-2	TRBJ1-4	TGTGCCAGCAGCTTATATCGATCCGCTAATGAAAAACTGTTTTTT	CASSLYRSANEKLFF
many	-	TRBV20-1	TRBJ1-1	TGCAGTGACGGGGGGGTGAACACTGAAGCTTTCTTT	CSDGGVNTEAFF
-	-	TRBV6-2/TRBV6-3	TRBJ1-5	TGTGCCAGCAGTTCAGGGCAAGAACCTCCTAATCAGCCCCAGCATTTT	CASSSGQEPPNQPQHF